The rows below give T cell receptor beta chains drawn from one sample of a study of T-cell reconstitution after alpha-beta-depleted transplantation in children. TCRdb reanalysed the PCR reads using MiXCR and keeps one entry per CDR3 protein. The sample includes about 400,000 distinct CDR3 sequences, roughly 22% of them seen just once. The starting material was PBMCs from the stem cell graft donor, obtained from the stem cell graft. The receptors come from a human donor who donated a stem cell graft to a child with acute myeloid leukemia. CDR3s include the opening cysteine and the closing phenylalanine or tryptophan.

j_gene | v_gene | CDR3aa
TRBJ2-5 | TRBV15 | CATSRDVGTSGSKETQYF
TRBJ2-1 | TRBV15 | CATSGSSGVTRNEQFF
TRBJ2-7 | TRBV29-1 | CSYRTEVYEQYF
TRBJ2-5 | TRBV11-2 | CASSFIRATGDQETQYF
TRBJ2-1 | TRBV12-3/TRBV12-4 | CATTGLAGVEEFF
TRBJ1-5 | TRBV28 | CASLETAPNQPQHF
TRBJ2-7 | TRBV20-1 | CSARQTGPGEQYF
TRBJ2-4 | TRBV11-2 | CASSPLRDDIQYF
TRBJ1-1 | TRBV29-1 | CSALDWSANTEAFF
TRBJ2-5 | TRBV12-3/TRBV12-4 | CASSLGLLETQYF
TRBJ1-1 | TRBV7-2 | CASSYLAPAGTVNTEAFF
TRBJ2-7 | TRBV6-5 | CASSYSLSRDSYEQYF
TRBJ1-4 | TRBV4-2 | CASSPSWASNEKLFF
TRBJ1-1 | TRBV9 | CASSVPRGLVTEAFF
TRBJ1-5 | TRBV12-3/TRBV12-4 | CASSFNPGGRQPQHF
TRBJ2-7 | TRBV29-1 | CSVEDSVGTGYEQYF
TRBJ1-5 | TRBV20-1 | CSAVQGSEFSQPQHF
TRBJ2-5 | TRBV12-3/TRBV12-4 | CASSPMGLAGRETQYF
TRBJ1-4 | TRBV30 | CAWSPDRGGEKLFF
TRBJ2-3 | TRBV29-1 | CSVGLLLYTQYF
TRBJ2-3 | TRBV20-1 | CSARLASTSSTQYF
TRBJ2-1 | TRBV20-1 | CSAETYTGTRRVEQFF
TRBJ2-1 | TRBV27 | CASTVISSGRANEQFF
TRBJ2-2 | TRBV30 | CAWSVRGSTGELFF
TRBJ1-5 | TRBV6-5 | CASSFRQGGQPQHF
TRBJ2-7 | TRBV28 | CASSLFQGDEQYF
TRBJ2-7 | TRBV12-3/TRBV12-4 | CASSFHRDSYSEQYF
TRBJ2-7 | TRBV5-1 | CASRLATLSEQYF
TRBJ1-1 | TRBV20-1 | CSARDSGGWTEAFF
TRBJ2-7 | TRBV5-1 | CASTHTSGNSYEQYF
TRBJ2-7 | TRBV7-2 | CASSPAGEQYF
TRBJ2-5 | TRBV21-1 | CASSKDAQGQETQYF